These 14 T cell receptor beta chains originate from one sample sequenced in a study of blood T cell repertoires in COVID-19. Using immunoSEQ multiplex PCR, the repertoire was profiled, and TCRdb retains in-frame clones only, with some absent. The sample contains about 45,000 clones, 60% to 80% of which appear only once. Sequenced input: peripheral blood. These receptors were taken from a man aged 65-85 years with acute or convalescent COVID-19.

CDR3 sequence (DNA): TGTGCCAGCAGTTTCCCAGGACAGGGGCACACTGAAGCTTTCTTT. It specifies CASSFPGQGHTEAFF. V is TRBV6-5 and J is TRBJ1-1; TRBD1 agrees at 9 bases. Trimming cost V 4 bases and J 3 bases; bases outside gene matches: 6. CDR1 is MNHEY and CDR2 is SVGAGI in the germline V gene. This CDR3 is built from 15 residues.

The V and J genes are TRBV7-2 and TRBJ2-2, with 10 positions matching TRBD2. The CDR3 runs 17 residues. V was clipped by 1 base and J by 9 bases; unmatched bases: 11. Germline-derived CDR1 and CDR2 are SGHTA and FQGNSA. The CDR3 protein is CASSLDRLAGAHRELFF. The CDR3, as DNA: TGTGCCAGCAGCTTAGATCGGCTAGCGGGGGCGCACCGGGAGCTGTTTTTT.

The rearrangement links TRBV29-1 to TRBJ1-5, with D possibly TRBD1 on 6 matching bases. This CDR3 region has 13 residues. CDR1 is SQVTM, CDR2 ANQGSEA, per germline. V was pared by 4 bases and J by 3 bases, with 10 bases between. Here the CDR3 DNA reads TGCAGCGTTGCGACAGGACACAATCAGCCCCAGCATTTT. This gives the protein CSVATGHNQPQHF.

This chain links TRBV2 with TRBJ1-1; TRBD1 agrees at 10 bases. The V and J ends lost 6 bases and 11 bases, in that order; junction bases with no gene match: 6. Germline-derived CDR1 and CDR2 are SNHLY and FYNNEI. This CDR3 has 12 residues. Here the CDR3 reads CASSGQGDGAFF. CDR3 bases: TGTGCCAGCAGCGGACAGGGGGATGGGGCTTTCTTT.

This chain links TRBV12-3 or TRBV12-4 with TRBJ1-1; 8 nucleotides agree with TRBD1. J lost 10 bases, V lost 5 bases, and 0 bases had no gene match. This CDR3 has 10 residues. The chain's CDR3 is CASSDRGAFF. CDR3 in DNA: TGTGCCAGCAGTGACAGGGGAGCTTTCTTT.

This rearrangement joins TRBV6-5 to TRBJ1-2; D not certain. CDR1 is MNHEY, CDR2 SVGAGI, per germline. V was cut by 4 bases and J by 5 bases, with 8 bases left in between. CDR3 length: 12 residues. The CDR3 here is CASSSAGYGYTF. CDR3 nucleotide sequence: TGTGCCAGCAGTTCCGCGGGATATGGCTACACCTTC.

V usage is TRBV12-5 and J usage is TRBJ1-1; 7 nucleotides align to TRBD1. Per the germline V gene, CDR1 is LGHNT and CDR2 is FRNRAP. The CDR3 loop spans 15 amino acids. The V and J ends lost 1 base and 3 bases, in that order; junction bases with no gene match: 5. The CDR3 here is CASGLGMGQHTEAFF. CDR3 nucleotides: TGTGCTAGTGGTTTGGGGATGGGACAGCACACTGAAGCTTTCTTT.

The CDR3 bases are TGTGCCGGGACAGGGGCTACTGAAGCTTTCTTT. It is translated as CAGTGATEAFF. V is TRBV27 and J is TRBJ1-1, with 10 bases that match TRBD1. Trimming removed 11 bases from V and 5 bases from J; junction bases left unmatched: 2. This CDR3 contains 11 residues. CDR1 MNHEY and CDR2 SMNVEV come from the germline V gene (reference sequence).

The chain combines TRBV19 with TRBJ1-5; 10 bases are shared with TRBD1. The CDR3 has 16 amino acids. The ends lost 7 bases at V and 2 bases at J; junction bases unmatched: 8. The V gene's germline CDR1 is LNHDA and CDR2 SQIVND (reference sequence). The CDR3 region is CASTATGGWGNQPQHF. For the CDR3, the DNA is TGTGCCAGTACCGCGACAGGGGGCTGGGGCAATCAGCCCCAGCATTTT. Using reference TRBV19 and TRBJ1-5 for the parts outside the CDR3, the full variable domain is DGGITQSPKYLFRKEGQNVTLSCEQNLNHDAMYWYRQDPGQGLRLIYYSQIVNDFQKGDIAEGYSVSREKKESFPLTVTSAQKNPTAFYLCASTATGGWGNQPQHFGDGTRLSIL.

The rearrangement uses TRBV7-3 and TRBJ2-7; 8 nucleotides agree with TRBD2. Germline CDR1 reads SGHTA; CDR2 reads FQGTGA. V gave up 5 bases and J gave up 3 bases; unmatched junction bases: 3. The length of the CDR3 is 13 residues. Here the CDR3 reads CASSKSGGYEQYF. In nucleotides, the CDR3 is TGTGCCAGCAGCAAGAGCGGGGGCTACGAGCAGTACTTC.

The chain is built from TRBV7-9 and TRBJ2-7; D remains ambiguous. Germline V CDR1 and CDR2: SEHNR, FQNEAQ (reference sequence). Trimming cost V 2 bases and J 1 base, with 15 bases left between them. This CDR3 contains 16 residues. CDR3 bases: TGTGCCAGCAGCTTAAAGGTCGGTGTCGGGTCCTACGAGCAGTACTTC. This gives the protein CASSLKVGVGSYEQYF.

The chain uses TRBV7-2 and TRBJ2-7, with D possibly being TRBD2 (6 bases). Trimming stripped 1 base from V and 1 base from J, with 23 bases between. The CDR3 has 19 residues. Germline CDR1 SGHTA, CDR2 FQGNSA. The CDR3 DNA follows: TGTGCCAGCAGCTTAGTCGCTATAGGGGCGGGGATTTTATCCTACGAGCAGTACTTC. As protein: CASSLVAIGAGILSYEQYF.

The chain combines TRBV19 with TRBJ1-2; 8 bases line up with TRBD1. Germline CDR1 is LNHDA and CDR2 is SQIVND (reference sequence). CDR3 length: 11 residues. V shed 9 bases, J shed 7 bases, and the junction held 4 bases outside the gene matches. The CDR3 nucleotides read TGTGCCAGCCAACAGGGGGGTGGCTACACCTTC. This gives the protein CASQQGGGYTF.

The chain is built from TRBV6-5 and TRBJ2-7, with a tentative D call TRBD1 (5 bases). V lost 4 bases and J 5 bases, leaving 12 bases between the germline ends. The CDR3 consists of 13 residues. The V gene's germline CDR1 is MNHEY and CDR2 SVGAGI. CDR3 in DNA: TGTGCCAGCAGTTCAGGGAATACCCACGAGCAGTACTTC. Amino acid sequence: CASSSGNTHEQYF.